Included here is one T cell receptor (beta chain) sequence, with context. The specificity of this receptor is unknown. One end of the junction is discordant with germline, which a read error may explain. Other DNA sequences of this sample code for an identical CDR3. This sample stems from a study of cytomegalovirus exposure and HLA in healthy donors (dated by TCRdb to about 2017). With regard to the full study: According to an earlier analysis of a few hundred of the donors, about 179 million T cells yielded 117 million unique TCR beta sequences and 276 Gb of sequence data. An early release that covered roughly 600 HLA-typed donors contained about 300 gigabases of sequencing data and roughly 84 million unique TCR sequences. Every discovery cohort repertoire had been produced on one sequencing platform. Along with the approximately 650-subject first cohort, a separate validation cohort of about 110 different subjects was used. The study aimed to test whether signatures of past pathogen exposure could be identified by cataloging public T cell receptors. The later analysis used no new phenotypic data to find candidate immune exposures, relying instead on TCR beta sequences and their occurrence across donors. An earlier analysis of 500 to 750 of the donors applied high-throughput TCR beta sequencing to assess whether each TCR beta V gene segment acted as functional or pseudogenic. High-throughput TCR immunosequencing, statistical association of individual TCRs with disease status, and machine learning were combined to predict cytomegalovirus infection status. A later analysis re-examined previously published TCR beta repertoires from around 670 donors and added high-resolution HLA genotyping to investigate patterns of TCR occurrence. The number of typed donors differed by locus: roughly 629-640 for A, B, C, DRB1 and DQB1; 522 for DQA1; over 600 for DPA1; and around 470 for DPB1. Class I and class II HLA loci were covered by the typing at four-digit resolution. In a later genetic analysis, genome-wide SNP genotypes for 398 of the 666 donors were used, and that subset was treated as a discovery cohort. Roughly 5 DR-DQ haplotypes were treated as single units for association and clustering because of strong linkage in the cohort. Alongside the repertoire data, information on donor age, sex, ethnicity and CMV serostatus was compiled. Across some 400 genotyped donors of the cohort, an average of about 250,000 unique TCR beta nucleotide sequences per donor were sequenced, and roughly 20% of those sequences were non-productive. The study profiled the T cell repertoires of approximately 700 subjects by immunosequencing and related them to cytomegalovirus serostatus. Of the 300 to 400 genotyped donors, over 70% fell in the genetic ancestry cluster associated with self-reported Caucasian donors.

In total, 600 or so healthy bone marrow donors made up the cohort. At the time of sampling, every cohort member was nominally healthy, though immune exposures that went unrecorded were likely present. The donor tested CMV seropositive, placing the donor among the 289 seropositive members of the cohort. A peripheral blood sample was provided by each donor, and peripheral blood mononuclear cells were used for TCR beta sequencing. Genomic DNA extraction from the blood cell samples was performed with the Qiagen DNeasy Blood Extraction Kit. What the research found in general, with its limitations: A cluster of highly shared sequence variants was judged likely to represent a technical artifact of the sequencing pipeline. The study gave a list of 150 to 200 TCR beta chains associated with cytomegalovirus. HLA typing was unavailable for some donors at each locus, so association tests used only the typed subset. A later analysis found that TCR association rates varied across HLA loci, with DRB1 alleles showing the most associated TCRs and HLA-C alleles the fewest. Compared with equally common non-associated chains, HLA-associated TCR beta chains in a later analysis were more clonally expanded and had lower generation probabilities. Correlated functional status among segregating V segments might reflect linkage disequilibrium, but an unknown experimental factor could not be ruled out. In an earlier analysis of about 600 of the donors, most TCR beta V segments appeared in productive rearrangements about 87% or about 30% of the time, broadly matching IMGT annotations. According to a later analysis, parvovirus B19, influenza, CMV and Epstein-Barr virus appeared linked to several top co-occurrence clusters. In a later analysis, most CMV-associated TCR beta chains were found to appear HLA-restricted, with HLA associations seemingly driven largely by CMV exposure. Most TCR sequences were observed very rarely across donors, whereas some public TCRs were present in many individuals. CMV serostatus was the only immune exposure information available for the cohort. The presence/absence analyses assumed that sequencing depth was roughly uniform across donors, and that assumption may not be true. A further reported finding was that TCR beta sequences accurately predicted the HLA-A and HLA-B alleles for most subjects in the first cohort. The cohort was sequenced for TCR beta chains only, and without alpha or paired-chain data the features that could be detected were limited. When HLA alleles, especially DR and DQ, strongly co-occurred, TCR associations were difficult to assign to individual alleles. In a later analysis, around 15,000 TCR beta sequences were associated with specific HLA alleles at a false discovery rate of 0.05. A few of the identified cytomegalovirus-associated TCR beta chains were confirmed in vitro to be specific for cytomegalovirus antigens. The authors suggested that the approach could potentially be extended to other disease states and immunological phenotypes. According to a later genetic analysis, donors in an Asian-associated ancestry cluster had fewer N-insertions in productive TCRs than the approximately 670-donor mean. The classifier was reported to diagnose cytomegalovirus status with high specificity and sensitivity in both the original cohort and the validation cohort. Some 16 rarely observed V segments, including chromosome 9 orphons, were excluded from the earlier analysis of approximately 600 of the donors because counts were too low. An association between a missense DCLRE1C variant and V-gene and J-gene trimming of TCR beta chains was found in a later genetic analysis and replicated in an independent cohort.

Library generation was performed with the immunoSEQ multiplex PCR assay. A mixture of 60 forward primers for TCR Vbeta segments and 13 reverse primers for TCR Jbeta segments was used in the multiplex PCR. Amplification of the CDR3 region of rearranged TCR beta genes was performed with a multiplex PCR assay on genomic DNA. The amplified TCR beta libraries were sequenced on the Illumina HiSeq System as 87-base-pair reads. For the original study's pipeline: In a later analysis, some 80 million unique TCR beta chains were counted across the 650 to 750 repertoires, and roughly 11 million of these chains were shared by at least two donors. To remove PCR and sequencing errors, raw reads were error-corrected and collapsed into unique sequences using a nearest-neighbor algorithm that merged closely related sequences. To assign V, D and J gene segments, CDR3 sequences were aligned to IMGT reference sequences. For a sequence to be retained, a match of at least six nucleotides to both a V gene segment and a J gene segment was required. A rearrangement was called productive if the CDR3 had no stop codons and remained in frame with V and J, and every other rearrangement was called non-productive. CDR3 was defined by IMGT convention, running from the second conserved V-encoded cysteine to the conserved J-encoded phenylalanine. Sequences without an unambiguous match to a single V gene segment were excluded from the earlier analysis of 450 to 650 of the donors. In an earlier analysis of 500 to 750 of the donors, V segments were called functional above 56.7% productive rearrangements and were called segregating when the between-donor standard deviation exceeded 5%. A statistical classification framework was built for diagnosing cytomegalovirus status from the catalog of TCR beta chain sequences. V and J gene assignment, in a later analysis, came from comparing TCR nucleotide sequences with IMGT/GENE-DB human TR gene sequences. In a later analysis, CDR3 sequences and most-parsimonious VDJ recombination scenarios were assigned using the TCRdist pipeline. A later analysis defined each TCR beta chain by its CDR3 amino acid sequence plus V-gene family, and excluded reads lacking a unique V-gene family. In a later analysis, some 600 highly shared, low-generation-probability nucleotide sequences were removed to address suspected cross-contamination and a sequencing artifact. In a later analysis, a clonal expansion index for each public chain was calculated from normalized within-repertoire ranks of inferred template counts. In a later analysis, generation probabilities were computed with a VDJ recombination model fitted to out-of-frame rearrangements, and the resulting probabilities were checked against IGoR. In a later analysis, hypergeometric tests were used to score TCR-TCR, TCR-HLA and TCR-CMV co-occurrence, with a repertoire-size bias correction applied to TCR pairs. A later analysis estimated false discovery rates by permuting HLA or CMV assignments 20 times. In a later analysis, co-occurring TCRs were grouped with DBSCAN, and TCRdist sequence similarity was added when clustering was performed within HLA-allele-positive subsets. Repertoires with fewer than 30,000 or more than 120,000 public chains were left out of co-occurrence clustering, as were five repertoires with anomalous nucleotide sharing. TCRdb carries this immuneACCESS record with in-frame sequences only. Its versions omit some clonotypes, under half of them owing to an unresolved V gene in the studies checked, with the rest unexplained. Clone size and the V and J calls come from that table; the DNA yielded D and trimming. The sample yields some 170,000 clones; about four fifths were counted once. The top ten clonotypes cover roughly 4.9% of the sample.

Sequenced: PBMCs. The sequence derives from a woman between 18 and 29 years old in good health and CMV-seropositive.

The bases read TGTGCCAGCAGCTCGACAGGGCTTAATGAAAAACTATTTTTT. Translation gives CASSSTGLNEKLFF. This sequence uses TRBV7-8 and TRBJ1-4, and 7 bases in between align with TRBD1. Its CDR3 holds 14 amino acids, cysteine through phenylalanine. Kept here is only the CDR3 DNA, which spans 42 bases and is read in frame from base 1. As encoded in the germline V gene, CDR1 is SGHVS while CDR2 is FQNEAQ.